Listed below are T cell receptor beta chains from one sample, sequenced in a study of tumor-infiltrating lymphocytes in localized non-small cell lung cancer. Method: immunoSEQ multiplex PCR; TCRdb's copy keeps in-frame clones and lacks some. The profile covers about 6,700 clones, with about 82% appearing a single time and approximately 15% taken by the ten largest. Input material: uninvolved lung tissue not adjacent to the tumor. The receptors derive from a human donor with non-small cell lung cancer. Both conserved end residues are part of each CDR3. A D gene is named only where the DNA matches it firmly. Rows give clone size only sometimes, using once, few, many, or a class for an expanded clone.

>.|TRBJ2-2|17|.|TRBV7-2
CASSLDYSRAVTGELFF
TGTGCCAGCAGCTTAGACTATTCCAGGGCAGTAACCGGGGAGCTGTTTTTT
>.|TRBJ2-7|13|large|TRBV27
CASSPTVAGEQYF
TGTGCCAGCAGTCCGACAGTGGCCGGCGAGCAGTACTTC
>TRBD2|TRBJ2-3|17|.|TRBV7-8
CASSLDVPSGRTDTQYF
TGTGCCAGCAGCTTAGACGTGCCTAGCGGGCGCACAGATACGCAGTATTTT
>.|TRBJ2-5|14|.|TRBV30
CAWSVRTVEETQYF
TGTGCCTGGAGTGTACGGACAGTAGAAGAGACCCAGTACTTC
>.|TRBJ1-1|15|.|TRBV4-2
CASSQEWQADTEAFF
TGTGCCAGCAGCCAAGAGTGGCAGGCCGACACTGAAGCTTTCTTT
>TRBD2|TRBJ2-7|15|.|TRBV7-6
CASSTGLAGVDEQYF
TGTGCCAGCAGCACGGGACTAGCGGGAGTGGACGAGCAGTACTTC
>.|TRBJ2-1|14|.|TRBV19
CASSRGIAYNEQFF
TGTGCCAGTAGTAGAGGGATAGCCTACAATGAGCAGTTCTTC
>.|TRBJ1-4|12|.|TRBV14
CASSRVNEKLFF
TGTGCCAGCAGCCGGGTTAATGAAAAACTGTTTTTT
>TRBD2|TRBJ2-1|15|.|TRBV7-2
CASSLAAGVFNEQFF
TGTGCCAGCAGCTTAGCAGCGGGGGTCTTTAATGAGCAGTTCTTC
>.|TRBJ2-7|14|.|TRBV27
CASSSPETRYEQYF
TGTGCCAGCAGTTCCCCGGAGACACGGTACGAGCAGTACTTC
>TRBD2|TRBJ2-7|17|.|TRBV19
CASSIAFHSGAAYEQYF
TGTGCCAGTAGTATCGCTTTTCATAGCGGGGCTGCCTACGAGCAGTACTTC
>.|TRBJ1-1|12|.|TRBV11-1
CASSHEYTEAFF
TGTGCCAGCAGCCATGAGTACACTGAAGCTTTCTTT
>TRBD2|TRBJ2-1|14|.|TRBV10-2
CASRPSGGYNEQFF
TGCGCCAGCAGGCCTAGCGGGGGATACAATGAGCAGTTCTTC
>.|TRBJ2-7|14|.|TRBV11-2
CASSPRDIFYEQYF
TGTGCCAGCAGCCCTCGGGACATTTTCTACGAGCAGTACTTC
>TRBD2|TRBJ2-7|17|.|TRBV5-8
CASSLGGLAGGSYEQYF
TGTGCCAGCAGCCTGGGAGGGCTAGCGGGAGGATCCTACGAGCAGTACTTC
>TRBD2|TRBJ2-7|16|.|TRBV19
CASSPEGLAGVYEQYF
TGTGCCAGTAGTCCCGAGGGACTAGCGGGAGTCTACGAGCAGTACTTC
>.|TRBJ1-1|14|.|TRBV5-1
CASRLGGEGTEAFF
TGCGCCAGCCGGCTCGGAGGGGAGGGCACTGAAGCTTTCTTT
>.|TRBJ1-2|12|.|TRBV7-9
CASSLAPYGYTF
TGTGCCAGCAGCTTAGCTCCTTATGGCTACACCTTC
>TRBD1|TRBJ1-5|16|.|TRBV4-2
CASSQVADRGSQPQHF
TGTGCCAGCAGCCAAGTGGCCGACAGGGGTAGTCAGCCCCAGCATTTT
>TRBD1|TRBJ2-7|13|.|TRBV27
CASNRQGSYEQYF
TGTGCCAGCAACCGACAGGGGAGCTACGAGCAGTACTTC
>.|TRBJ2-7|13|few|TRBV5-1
CASSGDASYEQYF
TGCGCCAGCAGCGGGGACGCCTCCTACGAGCAGTACTTC
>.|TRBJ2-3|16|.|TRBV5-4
CASSSAGFTSTDTQYF
TGTGCCAGCAGCTCGGCAGGGTTCACTAGCACAGATACGCAGTATTTT
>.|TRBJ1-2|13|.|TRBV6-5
CASRSYLEYGYTF
TGTGCCAGCAGATCCTACTTAGAGTACGGCTACACCTTC
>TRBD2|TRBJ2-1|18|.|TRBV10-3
CAISESLTAGGPHNEQFF
TGTGCCATCAGTGAGTCTCTAACCGCGGGAGGGCCCCACAATGAGCAGTTCTTC
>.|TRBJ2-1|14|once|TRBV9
CASSVAGGLSEQFF
TGTGCCAGCAGCGTAGCGGGGGGCCTAAGTGAGCAGTTCTTC
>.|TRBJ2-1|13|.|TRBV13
CASRRGPNGEQFF
TGTGCCAGCAGACGGGGCCCCAATGGGGAGCAGTTCTTC
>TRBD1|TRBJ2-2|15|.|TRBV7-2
CASSLTGGSSGELFF
TGTGCCAGCAGCTTAACAGGGGGCTCATCCGGGGAGCTGTTTTTT
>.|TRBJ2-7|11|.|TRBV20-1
CSATSYPEQYF
TGCAGTGCTACATCATATCCCGAGCAGTACTTC
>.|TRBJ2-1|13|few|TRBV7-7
CASSLSKRNEQFF
TGTGCCAGCAGCTTATCGAAGAGGAATGAGCAGTTCTTC
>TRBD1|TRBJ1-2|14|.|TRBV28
CASNTGGAGYGYTF
TGTGCCAGCAATACAGGGGGCGCAGGCTATGGCTACACCTTC
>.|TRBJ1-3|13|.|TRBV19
CASSMGSGNTIYF
TGTGCCAGTAGTATGGGCTCTGGAAACACCATATATTTT
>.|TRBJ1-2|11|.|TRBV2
CASRQHYGYTF
TGTGCCAGCCGACAACACTATGGCTACACCTTC
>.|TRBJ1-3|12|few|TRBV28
CASTTARNTIYF
TGTGCCAGCACGACTGCCCGGAACACCATATATTTT
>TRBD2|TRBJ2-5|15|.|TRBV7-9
CASSVPSGSPETQYF
TGTGCCAGCAGCGTCCCCAGCGGGAGTCCGGAGACCCAGTACTTC
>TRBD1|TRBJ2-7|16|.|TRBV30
CAWSVLRDRGFQKQYF
TGTGCCTGGAGTGTACTGAGAGACAGGGGGTTTCAGAAGCAGTACTTC
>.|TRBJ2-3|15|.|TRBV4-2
CASSLGAPARDTQYF
TGTGCCAGCAGCTTGGGGGCCCCCGCCAGAGATACGCAGTATTTT
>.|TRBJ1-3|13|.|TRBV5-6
CASAPQRGNTIYF
TGTGCCAGCGCCCCCCAACGGGGAAACACCATATATTTT
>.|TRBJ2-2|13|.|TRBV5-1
CASSSDGTGELFF
TGCGCCAGCAGCTCCGACGGCACCGGGGAGCTGTTTTTT
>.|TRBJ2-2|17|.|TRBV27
CASSLSGFGAGNGELFF
TGTGCCAGCAGTTTATCGGGGTTCGGGGCAGGGAACGGGGAGCTGTTTTTT
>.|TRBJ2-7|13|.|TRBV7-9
CASSARPSYEQYF
TGTGCCAGCAGCGCCCGCCCCTCCTACGAGCAGTACTTC
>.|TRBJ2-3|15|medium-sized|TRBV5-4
CASSLGAPARDTQYF
TGTGCCAGCAGCTTGGGGGCCCCCGCCAGAGATACGCAGTATTTT
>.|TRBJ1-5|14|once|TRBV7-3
CASSFQGRGQPQHF
TGTGCCAGCAGCTTCCAGGGACGTGGCCAGCCCCAGCATTTT
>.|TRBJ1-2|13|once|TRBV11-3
CASSLQEGDGYTF
TGTGCCAGCAGCCTCCAGGAGGGGGATGGCTACACCTTC
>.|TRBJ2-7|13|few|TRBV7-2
CASSLPGAYEQYF
TGTGCCAGCAGCTTACCCGGGGCCTACGAGCAGTACTTC
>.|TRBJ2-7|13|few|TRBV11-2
CASSSGTGYEQYF
TGTGCCAGCAGCTCAGGGACGGGCTACGAGCAGTACTTC
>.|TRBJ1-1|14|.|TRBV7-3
CASSLGGLNTEAFF
TGTGCCAGCAGCTTAGGTGGACTGAACACTGAAGCTTTCTTT
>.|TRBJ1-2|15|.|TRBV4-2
CASSQDRRGEGGYTF
TGTGCCAGCAGCCAAGATAGAAGGGGGGAAGGAGGCTACACCTTC
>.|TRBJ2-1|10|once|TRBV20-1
CSARSYEQFF
TGCAGTGCTAGGAGTTATGAGCAGTTCTTC
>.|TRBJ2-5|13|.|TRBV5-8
CASSWDGQETQYF
TGTGCCAGCAGCTGGGACGGGCAAGAGACCCAGTACTTC